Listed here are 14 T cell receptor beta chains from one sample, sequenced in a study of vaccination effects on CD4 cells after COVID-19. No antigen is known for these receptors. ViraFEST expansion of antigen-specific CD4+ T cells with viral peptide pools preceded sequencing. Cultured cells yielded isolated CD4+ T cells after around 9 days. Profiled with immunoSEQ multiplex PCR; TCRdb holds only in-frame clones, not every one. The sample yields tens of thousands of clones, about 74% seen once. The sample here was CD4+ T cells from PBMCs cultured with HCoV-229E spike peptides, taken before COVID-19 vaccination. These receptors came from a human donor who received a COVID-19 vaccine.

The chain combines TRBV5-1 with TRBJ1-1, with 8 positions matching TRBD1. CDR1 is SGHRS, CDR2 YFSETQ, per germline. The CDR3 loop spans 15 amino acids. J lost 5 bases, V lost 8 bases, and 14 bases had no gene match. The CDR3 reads CASRLFATGGTEAFF. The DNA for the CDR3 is TGCGCCAGTAGACTCTTTGCCACAGGGGGAACTGAAGCTTTCTTT. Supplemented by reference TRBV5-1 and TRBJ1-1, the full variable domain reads KAGVTQTPRYLIKTRGQQVTLSCSPISGHRSVSWYQQTPGQGLQFLFEYFSETQRNKGNFPGRFSGRQFSNSRSEMNVSTLELGDSALYLCASRLFATGGTEAFFGQGTRLTVV.

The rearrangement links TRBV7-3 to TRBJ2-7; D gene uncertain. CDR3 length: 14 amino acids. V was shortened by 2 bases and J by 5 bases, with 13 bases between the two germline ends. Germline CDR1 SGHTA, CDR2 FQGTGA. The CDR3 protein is CASSLYPSSHEQYV. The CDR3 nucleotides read TGTGCCAGCAGCTTATACCCCTCGTCCCACGAGCAGTACGTC.

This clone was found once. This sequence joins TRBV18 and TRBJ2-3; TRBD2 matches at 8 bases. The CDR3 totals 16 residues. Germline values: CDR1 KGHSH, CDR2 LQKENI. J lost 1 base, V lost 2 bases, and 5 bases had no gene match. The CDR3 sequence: CASSPWQAGGTDTQYF. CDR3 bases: TGTGCCAGCTCACCATGGCAAGCGGGAGGCACAGATACGCAGTATTTT.

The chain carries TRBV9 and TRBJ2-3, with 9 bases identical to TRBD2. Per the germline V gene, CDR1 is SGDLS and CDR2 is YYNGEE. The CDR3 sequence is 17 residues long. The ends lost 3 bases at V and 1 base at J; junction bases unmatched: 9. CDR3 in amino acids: CASSGEVERGGTDTQYF. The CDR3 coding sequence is TGTGCCAGCAGCGGAGAGGTGGAGCGGGGGGGCACAGATACGCAGTATTTT.

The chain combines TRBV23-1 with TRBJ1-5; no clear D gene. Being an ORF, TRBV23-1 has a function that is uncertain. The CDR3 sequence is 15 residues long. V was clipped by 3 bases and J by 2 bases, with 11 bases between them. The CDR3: CASSHPPGGNQPQHF. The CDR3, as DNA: TGCGCCAGCAGTCACCCCCCTGGAGGCAATCAGCCCCAGCATTTT.

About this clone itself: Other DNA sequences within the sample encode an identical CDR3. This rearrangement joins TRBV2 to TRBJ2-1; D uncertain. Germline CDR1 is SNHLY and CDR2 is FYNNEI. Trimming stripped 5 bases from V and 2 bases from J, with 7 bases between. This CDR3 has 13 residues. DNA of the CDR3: TGTGCCAGCAGTCCGGGCCCCTACAATGAGCAGTTCTTC. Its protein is CASSPGPYNEQFF.

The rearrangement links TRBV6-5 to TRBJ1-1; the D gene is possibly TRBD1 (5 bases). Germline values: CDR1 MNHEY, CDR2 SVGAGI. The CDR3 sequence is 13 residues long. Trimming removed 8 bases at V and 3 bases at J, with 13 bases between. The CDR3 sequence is CASGPQEYTEAFF. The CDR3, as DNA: TGTGCCAGCGGCCCACAGGAATACACTGAAGCTTTCTTT.

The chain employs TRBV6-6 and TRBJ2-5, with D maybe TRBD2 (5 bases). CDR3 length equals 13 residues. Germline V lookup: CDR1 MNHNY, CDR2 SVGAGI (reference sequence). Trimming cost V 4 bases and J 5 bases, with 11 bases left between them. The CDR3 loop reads CASSSDGVETQYF. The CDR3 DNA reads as TGTGCCAGCAGTTCGGACGGGGTGGAGACCCAGTACTTC.

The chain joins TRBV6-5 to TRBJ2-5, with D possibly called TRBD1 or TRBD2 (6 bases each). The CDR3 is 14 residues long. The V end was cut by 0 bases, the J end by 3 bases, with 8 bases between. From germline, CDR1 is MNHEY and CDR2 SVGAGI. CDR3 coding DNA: TGTGCCAGCAGTTACTCGAGGGGGGAAGAGACCCAGTACTTC. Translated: CASSYSRGEETQYF.

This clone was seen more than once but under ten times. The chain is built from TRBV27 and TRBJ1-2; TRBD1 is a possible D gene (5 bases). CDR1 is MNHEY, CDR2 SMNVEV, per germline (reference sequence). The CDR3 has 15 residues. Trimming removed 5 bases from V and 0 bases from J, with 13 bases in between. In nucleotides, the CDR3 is TGTGCCAGCAGTCCCCTTCAGGGATCTAACTATGGCTACACCTTC. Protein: CASSPLQGSNYGYTF.

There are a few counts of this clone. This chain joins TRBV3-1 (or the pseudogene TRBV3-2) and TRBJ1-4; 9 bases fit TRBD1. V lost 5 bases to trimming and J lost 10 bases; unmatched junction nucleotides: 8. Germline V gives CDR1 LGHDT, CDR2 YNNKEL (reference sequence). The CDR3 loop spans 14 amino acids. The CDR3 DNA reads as TGTGCCAGCAGCACTCGGACAGGGGAGGGAAAACTGTTTTTT. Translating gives CASSTRTGEGKLFF.

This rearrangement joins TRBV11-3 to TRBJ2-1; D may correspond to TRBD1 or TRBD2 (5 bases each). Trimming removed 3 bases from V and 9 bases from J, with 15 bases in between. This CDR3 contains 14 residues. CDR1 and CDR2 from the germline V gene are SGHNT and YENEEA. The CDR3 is CASSLRQGVSEQFF. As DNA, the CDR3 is TGTGCCAGCAGCTTGAGGCAGGGAGTTAGTGAGCAGTTCTTC.

CDR3 sequence: CASSVQVYNEQFF. The DNA for the CDR3 is TGCGCCAGCAGCGTCCAGGTTTACAATGAGCAGTTCTTC. The genes are TRBV5-1 and TRBJ2-1; D is unclear. V was cut by 4 bases and J by 4 bases, with 9 bases left in between. The CDR3 has 13 amino acids. The germline CDR1 and CDR2 sequences are SGHRS and YFSETQ.

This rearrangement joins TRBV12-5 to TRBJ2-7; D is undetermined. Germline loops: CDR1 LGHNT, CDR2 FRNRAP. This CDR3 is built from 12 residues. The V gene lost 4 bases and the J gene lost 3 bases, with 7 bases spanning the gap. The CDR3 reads CASGWEHYEQYV. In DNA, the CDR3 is TGTGCTAGTGGTTGGGAACACTACGAGCAGTACGTC.